The 20 T cell receptor beta chains below all came from one sample that was sequenced in a study of blood T cell repertoires in COVID-19. The repertoire was sequenced with immunoSEQ multiplex PCR; TCRdb's copy has only in-frame clones and lacks some. The sample lists roughly 500,000 clones; 70% to 90% were seen once. The material sequenced was peripheral blood. The receptors originated from a human donor in a cohort sampled during active COVID-19.

V usage is TRBV30 and J usage is TRBJ1-4; D might be TRBD1 (5 bases). The V end was cut by 2 bases, the J end by 7 bases, with 20 bases between. CDR1 GTSNPN and CDR2 SVGIG come from the germline V gene (reference sequence). This CDR3 contains 16 residues. CDR3: CAWSRTGGGWGEKLFF. In DNA, the CDR3 is TGTGCCTGGAGTCGGACGGGGGGTGGATGGGGTGAAAAACTGTTTTTT.

CDR3 amino acids: CASSLSGRGEQYF. CDR3 DNA sequence: TGTGCCAGCAGCCTATCCGGCCGGGGGGAGCAGTACTTC. This rearrangement joins TRBV4-2 to TRBJ2-7; TRBD2 is a possible D gene (6 bases). The V end was cut by 4 bases, the J end by 7 bases, with 14 bases between. Germline V gene lookup returns CDR1 LGHNA and CDR2 YNFKEQ. The CDR3 extends over 13 amino acids.

This chain connects TRBV5-1 to TRBJ2-1, with D possibly being TRBD2 (5 bases). The CDR3 runs 12 residues. CDR1 and CDR2 from the germline V gene are SGHRS and YFSETQ. V was shortened by 0 bases and J by 9 bases, with 7 bases between the two germline ends. The CDR3 spells CASSLGEGEQFF. The CDR3 DNA reads as TGCGCCAGCAGCTTGGGCGAGGGTGAGCAGTTCTTC.

This clone has a handful of counts. The chain combines TRBV7-9 with TRBJ2-7, with 7 bases that match TRBD1. V shed 3 bases, J shed 6 bases, and the junction held 5 bases outside the gene matches. This CDR3 spans 13 amino acids. Germline loops: CDR1 SEHNR, CDR2 FQNEAQ (reference sequence). CDR3 residues: CASSFDRAGEQYF. The DNA for the CDR3 is TGTGCCAGCAGCTTTGACAGGGCGGGCGAGCAGTACTTC.

The chain is built from TRBV23-1 and TRBJ2-1; D possibly corresponds to TRBD1 (5 bases). TRBV23-1 is labeled an ORF, and its function is uncertain. The germline V and J ends were trimmed by 6 bases and 3 bases, with 15 bases remaining between them. The CDR3 covers 15 residues. The CDR3 DNA reads as TGCGCCAGCAGCCTTCGCAGGGATGACTACAATGAGCAGTTCTTC. Translation: CASSLRRDDYNEQFF.

This clone turned up a few times. The V and J genes are TRBV5-1 and TRBJ1-1; TRBD1 aligns across 8 bases. Per germline, CDR1 SGHRS and CDR2 YFSETQ. The V segment lost 2 bases and the J segment 13 bases; nucleotides outside the gene matches: 7. The CDR3 is 12 residues long. The DNA of the CDR3 is TGCGCCAGCAGCTTTGACAGGGGAGAAATTTTCTTT. Protein: CASSFDRGEIFF.

The CDR3 DNA sequence: TGTGCCAGCAGCGAGGGGACTAGCGGGGTGGCCTCCTACAATGAGCAGTTCTTC. Translation: CASSEGTSGVASYNEQFF. The V call is TRBV11-2, the J call TRBJ2-1; 13 bases are shared with TRBD2. The length of the CDR3 is 18 residues. The V gene end was trimmed by 5 bases and the J gene end by 0 bases; junction bases not matched to a gene: 7. Germline CDR1 reads SGHAT; CDR2 reads FQNNGV.

The chain is built from TRBV6-5 and TRBJ1-4; D might be TRBD1 (6 bases). V was pared by 4 bases and J by 5 bases, with 14 bases between. The CDR3 has 15 amino acids. CDR1 is MNHEY and CDR2 is SVGAGI in the germline V gene. As DNA, the CDR3 is TGTGCCAGCAGTTCGAACAGGGTTAAGAATGAAAAACTGTTTTTT. Residues: CASSSNRVKNEKLFF.

The chain joins TRBV25-1 to TRBJ2-3; TRBD2 is a possible D gene (5 bases). Trimming cost V 2 bases and J 10 bases, with 13 bases left between them. Germline loops: CDR1 MGHDK, CDR2 SYGVNS. The CDR3 is 13 residues long. The CDR3 nucleotides are TGTGCCAGCAGTGAACGGGGTGTGGGTGCGCAGTATTTT. Its translation is CASSERGVGAQYF.

This chain joins TRBV19 and TRBJ1-2; TRBD1 matches at 7 bases. The trim removed 5 bases at V and 7 bases at J, leaving 10 bases unmatched. The CDR3 covers 14 residues. From germline, CDR1 is LNHDA and CDR2 SQIVND (reference sequence). Written as DNA, the CDR3 is TGTGCCAGTAGTCCCCTTAACGACAGGGCTGGCTACACCTTC. It codes for CASSPLNDRAGYTF.

V gene TRBV5-4 combines with J gene TRBJ2-7; maybe TRBD1 (5 bases). CDR1 is SGHNT, CDR2 YYREEE, per germline (reference sequence). This CDR3 has 14 residues. Trimming removed 2 bases at V and 0 bases at J, with 9 bases between. In DNA form, the CDR3 reads TGTGCCAGCAGCTTACAGGAAGCCTCCTACGAGCAGTACTTC. This gives the protein CASSLQEASYEQYF.

The chain couples TRBV7-2 to TRBJ2-3, with 14 nucleotides matching TRBD2. CDR3 length: 17 amino acids. The trim removed 5 bases at V and 1 base at J, leaving 5 bases unmatched. Germline CDR1 SGHTA, CDR2 FQGNSA. CDR3 sequence: CASSDGTSGSRTDTQYF. The CDR3 region has the DNA TGTGCCAGCAGCGACGGGACTAGCGGGAGTCGCACAGATACGCAGTATTTT.

V is TRBV9 and J is TRBJ1-4; the D gene is possibly TRBD1 (5 bases). The germline V and J ends were trimmed by 4 bases and 4 bases, with 8 bases remaining between them. Germline V lookup: CDR1 SGDLS, CDR2 YYNGEE. The CDR3 totals 13 residues. The CDR3 bases are TGTGCCAGCAGCTCCCAGGGTAATGAAAAACTGTTTTTT. It translates to CASSSQGNEKLFF.

The gene calls are TRBV6-6 and TRBJ1-5; D perhaps matches TRBD1 (6 bases). Germline-derived CDR1 and CDR2 are MNHNY and SVGAGI (reference sequence). V lost 7 bases, J lost 6 bases, and 10 bases lay in between. The CDR3 has 12 residues. In nucleotides, the CDR3 is TGTGCCAGCACAGGGGACCGTCAGCCCCAGCATTTT. It is translated as CASTGDRQPQHF.

This rearrangement joins TRBV5-1 to TRBJ2-3; D might be TRBD2 (6 bases). The CDR3 extends over 15 amino acids. V was clipped by 2 bases and J by 2 bases, with 12 bases between them. Germline loops: CDR1 SGHRS, CDR2 YFSETQ. The CDR3: CASSLRDSYTDTQYF. The CDR3 DNA sequence: TGCGCCAGCAGCTTAAGGGACTCTTACACAGATACGCAGTATTTT.

The chain recombines TRBV4-1 with TRBJ1-2; D not resolved. V gave up 0 bases and J gave up 3 bases, with 11 bases separating them. CDR1 and CDR2 from the germline V gene are MGHRA and YSYEKL. The CDR3 consists of 15 residues. In nucleotides, the CDR3 is TGCGCCAGCAGCCAAGATATCGAGGTTCACTATGGCTACACCTTC. It translates to CASSQDIEVHYGYTF.

This chain joins TRBV5-1 and TRBJ1-2; D remains unclear. Germline V gene data show CDR1 as SGHRS and CDR2 as YFSETQ. Between the trimmed V and J ends, which lost 1 base and 1 base, there was a span of 5 bases. CDR3 length: 13 amino acids. CDR3 bases: TGCGCCAGCAGCTTGACGGTTAACTATGGCTACACCTTC. Its protein is CASSLTVNYGYTF.

The rearrangement links TRBV6-5 to TRBJ2-7, with 8 bases matching TRBD2. The CDR3 runs to 15 residues. Germline CDR1 and CDR2: MNHEY and SVGAGI. The V and J ends lost 4 bases and 1 base, in that order; junction bases with no gene match: 6. CDR3 DNA: TGTGCCAGCAGTTCCCTACGGGGGGGTTCCTACGAGCAGTACTTC. It yields the protein CASSSLRGGSYEQYF.

The CDR3 spells CASSPLGPLGLAGGEQYF. The CDR3 DNA sequence: TGTGCCAGCAGTCCTTTGGGTCCCCTCGGACTAGCGGGAGGCGAGCAGTACTTC. The genes are TRBV2 and TRBJ2-7; TRBD2 matches 14 bases. This CDR3 is built from 18 residues. Germline V gene sequence: CDR1 SNHLY, CDR2 FYNNEI. V was clipped by 5 bases and J by 6 bases; unmatched bases: 15.

This clone has only a few counts. The chain joins TRBV29-1 to TRBJ1-2, with 9 positions matching TRBD1. Germline CDR1 reads SQVTM; CDR2 reads ANQGSEA. The CDR3 contains 14 residues. Trimming at V came to 7 bases and at J to 5 bases, leaving 11 bases not matched to a gene. In DNA, the CDR3 is TGCAGCGCGGGGGGACAGGGCACCCCATATGGCTACACCTTC. This translates into CSAGGQGTPYGYTF.